This record covers a single T cell receptor beta chain. Its specificity is not known. The treatment denotes: roughly 10-day PBMC culture with coronavirus spike peptide pools or control peptides (ViraFEST assay). Germline values: CDR1 SGHTA, CDR2 FQGNSA. The CDR3 extends over 16 amino acids. The V gene end was trimmed by 1 base and the J gene end by 7 bases; junction bases not matched to a gene: 8. These data originate in a study of vaccination and CD4 T cells after COVID-19. With the Oncomine TCR Beta short-read assay, DNA from cultured CD4+ T cells was sequenced. TCRdb re-analysed the PCR reads in MiXCR, keeping a single row per CDR3 protein. The data hold under 25,000 distinct CDR3 sequences, with roughly 50% observed a single time.

Sequenced sample: cultured CD4+ T cells from blood. The receptor comes from a human donor with COVID-19. The chain couples TRBV7-2 to TRBJ2-1; 9 bases match TRBD2. The CDR3: CASSLVAGDIYNEQFF. CDR3 DNA: TGTGCCAGCAGCTTAGTAGCGGGGGATATCTATAATGAGCAGTTCTTC.